This TCR beta chain stems from a study of tissue T cells after allogeneic stem cell transplantation (dated by TCRdb to between 2021 and 2024). Turning to the overall study: The study profiled TCR beta repertoires across many tissues from research autopsies of patients with and without GVHD, plus mouse models of GVHD. The human part of the study was a prospective observational study with no blinding and no randomization.

From V the trimming removes 6 bases and from J it removes 2 bases, while the gene matches leave 5 bases of the junction unaccounted for. From the cysteine through the phenylalanine, the CDR3 covers 15 amino acids. The 42 bases shown cover part of the CDR3, and their frame starts at base 1. CDR1 and CDR2 are read off the germline V gene (reference sequence) as KGHPV and FQNQEV. Library preparation employed the immunoSEQ multiplex PCR assay. Adaptive Biotechnologies performed the TCRbeta CDR3 sequencing at survey depth and reported CDR3 sequences, V/J genes, productive frequency and template counts. Amplification of TCR beta CDR3 regions started from genomic DNA instead of RNA. For the original study's pipeline: Jensen-Shannon divergence was used to quantify pairwise repertoire overlap between tissues, with a value of 1 indicating complete divergence and a value of 0 indicating identical repertoires. Based on pairwise JSD values, tissues were grouped by single-linkage agglomerative hierarchical clustering, and the results were shown as dendrograms. GLIPH2 was run on all patient samples with simulation_depth 1000, kmer_min_depth 3, cdr3_length_cutoff 8, keeping groups with more than two unique CDR3s. In a standardized tissue-overlap score, Jaccard GLIPH-group overlap across patients was extrapolated to a standard repertoire size of 1000 clones. Linear mixed-effect models, with tissue included as a fixed effect and individual included as a random effect, were used to assess associations of diversity with clinical or experimental variables. Entries here come from immuneACCESS through TCRdb and include only in-frame sequences with V and J called. Some clones fail to appear in such tables; in the studies checked, an unresolved V gene covers under half of the shortfall, and the cause of the remainder is unknown. D and trimming were read from the DNA, whereas the V and J calls and clone size are those reported in that table. The sample profile shows under 6,000 clones; 31% of them were found once. 6.7% of the sample belongs to the ten largest clones.

As concerns this clone: It lacks a known antigen. In this record, gene identifiers and germline sequences come from the mouse. Sequencing ends 1 residue short of the CDR3 end; the germline J gene provides the rest.

According to the study, the label for this sample's time point signals: mouse harvest day 14 after allogeneic transplant. Each mouse graft consisted of 10^7 T-cell-depleted bone marrow cells plus 10^6 splenic CD5+ T cells and was given by tail vein injection. A major MHC-mismatch B6 (H2b) into BALB/c (H2d) model was used to model mouse GVHD, and tissues were profiled at day 7 or 14. On day 7 or 14 post-transplant, mouse tissues and retro-orbital blood were harvested with separate sterile tools for each animal, and livers were flushed before harvest. Before genomic DNA isolation with the DNeasy Blood & Tissue Kit, mouse tissues were minced using razor blades in buffered saline. Results the study describes overall, beyond this receptor: Which tissue TCRs were alloreactive or antigen-specific was not determined in the study, and some clones might have been persisting host cells. A small and clinically heterogeneous patient cohort was studied, and sampling depth was acknowledged as a limitation. Only a few T cell clones appeared in more than one patient, yet motif-based clustering showed tissue-specific repertoire signatures that were shared between patients. Within patients, how anatomically similar the tissues were was a key factor in shaping TCR repertoire composition, regardless of disease or transplant status. In both patients and mice, T cells from blood and spleen covered only a limited part of the TCR repertoire found in tissues.

The sequence was collected from a female BALB/c mouse given C57BL/6 T cells with graft-versus-host disease after an allogeneic hematopoietic cell transplant. The sample comprised skin. In this chain, TRBV26 is recombined with TRBJ2-2; 8 nucleotides in the junction match TRBD1. CDR3 DNA, as far as it was read: TGTGCCAGCAGCCCCGGGACAGGTAACACCGGGCAGCTCTAC. This translates into CASSPGTGNTGQLY. The entire CDR3 reads CASSPGTGNTGQLYF.